The clone carrying this TCR beta chain was seen a handful of times. Its antigen is still unknown. Disease lasting under 3 months, a NOSPECS grade of at least 4, and a Clinical Activity Score of at least 3 were features of the ophthalmopathy patients. The diagnoses drew upon clinical symptoms, serum thyroxine and TRAb, thyroid ultrasound and orbital computed tomography. This sample was taken from a study of T cells in Graves' hyperthyroidism and ophthalmopathy. TCR beta CDR3 sequences were amplified from RNA transcripts. Carried out on the TCR CDR3, a first-round RT-PCR used the HTBI primer set. TCRdb independently ran MiXCR on the multiplex PCR reads; one entry per CDR3 protein. This table has under 300,000 distinct CDR3 sequences, 22% appearing once. V dropped 3 bases and J dropped 7; count of bases not matched to a gene: 18. CDR1 is SEHNR, CDR2 FQNEAQ, per germline (reference sequence). This CDR3 region has 19 residues.

Study-wide results and limits: Ophthalmopathy and stable hyperthyroidism were told apart by a 13 V-J model. Median prediction lead before ophthalmopathy onset was 5 to 7 months with the model.

J is TRBJ2-1 and V is TRBV7-9, with 10 bases identical to TRBD2. Material for sequencing was blood. This TCR derives from a man aged 25-40 years with Graves' ophthalmopathy. As DNA, the CDR3 is TGTGCCAGCAGCTTCGGAGTGGCTAGCGGGAGACTGGGGGAGAATGAGCAGTTCTTC. It yields the protein CASSFGVASGRLGENEQFF.